This TCR beta chain comes out of a study of shared clonotypes between healthy human individuals. Across the study: CD4 naive and CD4 memory each took three plates per donor, while CD8 naive took two and CD8 memory one.

The CDR3 sequence is 16 residues long. Trimming took off 0 bases at V and 4 bases at J, with 12 bases between the two ends. Germline values: CDR1 LNHNV, CDR2 YYDKDF (reference sequence). CD4+ cell separation produced CD45RA+ naive and CD45RA-negative memory subsets. This clone was seen just once. Each sorted subset replicate got 200 ng genomic DNA, 25,000 to 35,000 genomes. The protocol was immunoSEQ multiplex PCR, while the TCRdb copy is restricted to in-frame clones and leaves out a portion. The sample shows some 2 million clones, 95% of them seen only once. The TCR originated in a man aged 18-30 years in good health. The chain combines TRBV15 with TRBJ2-2, with D possibly TRBD2 on 6 matching bases. The sequenced material came from naive CD4+ T cells sorted from blood. Subset: CD45RA+ positively selected. CDR3: CATSRDRIAVTGELFF. DNA for the CDR3: TGTGCCACCAGCAGAGATCGGATAGCGGTCACCGGGGAGCTGTTTTTT.